These 32 T cell receptor beta chains share one sample of origin, sequenced in a study of beta chain features in type 1 diabetes. Of the isolated RNA, all was reverse transcribed, and so the sequenced material was expressed TCRB transcripts. Assay: immunoSEQ multiplex PCR; the TCRdb copy retains only in-frame clones and omits some. Altogether more than 150,000 clones are present, more than 9.5% being singletons, with the ten largest covering roughly 2%. Sequencing used central memory CD4+ T cells from blood. The origin of the receptors is a man between 18 and 35 years old in good health.

This clone was observed a handful of times. The chain couples TRBV14 to TRBJ2-5; D gene uncertain. Germline V gene lookup returns CDR1 SGHDN and CDR2 FVKESK. Trimming shortened V by 6 bases and J by 1 base, and 9 bases separated the two germline ends. There are 13 residues in the CDR3. CDR3 bases: TGTGCCAGCAGAGGCAGGTCCCAAGAGACCCAGTACTTC. This codes for CASRGRSQETQYF. Full variable domain (rest looked up from reference TRBV14 and TRBJ2-5): EAGVTQFPSHSVIEKGQTVTLRCDPISGHDNLYWYRRVMGKEIKFLLHFVKESKQDESGMPNNRFLAERTGGTYSTLKVQPAELEDSGVYFCASRGRSQETQYFGPGTRLLVL.

The chain uses TRBV9 and TRBJ1-1, with D perhaps matching TRBD1 (6 bases). Trimming removed 3 bases at V and 0 bases at J, with 6 bases between. CDR1 and CDR2 (germline): SGDLS, YYNGEE. The CDR3 has 13 amino acids. CDR3 sequence (DNA): TGTGCCAGCAGCGGGACAGTGAACACTGAAGCTTTCTTT. This gives the protein CASSGTVNTEAFF. The entire variable domain, with the rest obtained from reference TRBV9 and TRBJ1-1, is as follows: DSGVTQTPKHLITATGQRVTLRCSPRSGDLSVYWYQQSLDQGLQFLIQYYNGEERAKGNILERFSAQQFPDLHSELNLSSLELGDSALYFCASSGTVNTEAFFGQGTRLTVV.

This clone was detected many times. Here the CDR3 DNA reads TGTGCCATCAGTCGACAGTCTATGAACACTGAAGCTTTCTTT. Amino acid sequence: CAISRQSMNTEAFF. The chain uses TRBV10-3 and TRBJ1-1, with D tentatively TRBD1 (5 bases). The V end lost 5 bases, the J end lost 0 bases, and 10 bases lay between the germline ends. This CDR3 has 14 amino acids. CDR1 is ENHRY and CDR2 is SYGVKD in the germline V gene.

The chain employs TRBV6-5 and TRBJ1-5, with a possible D match to TRBD1 (6 bases). This CDR3 contains 15 residues. CDR1 is MNHEY, CDR2 SVGAGI, per germline. V shed 6 bases and J shed 7 bases, with 19 bases lying between them. This CDR3 is CASSPDYGGGQPQHF. In DNA, the CDR3 is TGTGCCAGCAGCCCGGACTACGGGGGGGGCCAGCCCCAGCATTTT.

This clone has more than one count but fewer than ten. The genes are TRBV7-2 and TRBJ1-2, with D tentatively TRBD1 (5 bases). V dropped 8 bases and J dropped 2 bases, with 21 bases sitting between them. Germline V lookup: CDR1 SGHTA, CDR2 FQGNSA. CDR3 length equals 16 residues. The CDR3 DNA reads as TGTGCCAGCGCGCAGGGAAGCCTTATAGTAAACTATGGCTACACCTTC. Translating gives CASAQGSLIVNYGYTF.

This chain joins TRBV4-2 and TRBJ2-1, with TRBD2 matching over 9 bases. This CDR3 spans 16 amino acids. Germline CDR1 is LGHNA and CDR2 is YNFKEQ. The ends lost 1 base at V and 4 bases at J; junction bases unmatched: 5. In DNA form, the CDR3 reads TGTGCCAGCAGCCAAGCGGTAGCGGGGGATTACAATGAGCAGTTCTTC. Its protein product is CASSQAVAGDYNEQFF.

In its sample, this clone was seen a few times. The rearrangement joins TRBV10-3 to TRBJ1-2; 8 nucleotides match TRBD1. Germline V gives CDR1 ENHRY, CDR2 SYGVKD. There are 15 residues in the CDR3. The V segment lost 11 bases and the J segment 6 bases; nucleotides outside the gene matches: 17. The CDR3 nucleotides are TGTGCCTCCATCACAGACGCCAGGACAGGGAATGGCTACACCTTC. Its protein product is CASITDARTGNGYTF.

This clone was seen more than once but under ten times. The same CDR3 can be traced to other DNA sequences in this sample. The genes are TRBV5-1 and TRBJ2-3, with 10 bases lining up with TRBD1. V lost 0 bases, J lost 4 bases, and 5 bases stayed unmatched. The CDR3 has 16 residues. Per the germline V gene, CDR1 is SGHRS and CDR2 is YFSETQ. CDR3 amino acids: CASSLARTGGSDTQYF. CDR3 DNA: TGCGCCAGCAGCTTGGCCCGGACAGGGGGTTCAGATACGCAGTATTTT. The whole variable domain, remainder taken from reference TRBV5-1 and TRBJ2-3, is KAGVTQTPRYLIKTRGQQVTLSCSPISGHRSVSWYQQTPGQGLQFLFEYFSETQRNKGNFPGRFSGRQFSNSRSEMNVSTLELGDSALYLCASSLARTGGSDTQYFGPGTRLTVL.

This clone was counted only a few times. The V and J genes are TRBV7-2 and TRBJ1-5; D is undetermined. Trimming shortened V by 5 bases and J by 9 bases, and 17 bases separated the two germline ends. Per germline, CDR1 SGHTA and CDR2 FQGNSA. The CDR3 loop spans 14 amino acids. The CDR3 spells CASSHGVPPRPQHF. The CDR3 region has the DNA TGTGCCAGCAGCCACGGGGTCCCCCCAAGGCCCCAGCATTTT.

The chain is built from TRBV7-3 and TRBJ1-1; TRBD1 matches 8 bases. CDR1 is SGHTA, CDR2 FQGTGA, per germline. The CDR3 is 15 amino acids. With V trimmed by 5 bases and J by 1 base, 6 bases remained unmatched. This CDR3 is CASSKDDRGNTEAFF. The CDR3 DNA is TGTGCCAGCAGCAAAGACGACAGGGGGAACACTGAAGCTTTCTTT.

The genes are TRBV5-1 and TRBJ2-1; a weak D match, TRBD1 (5 bases). Between the trimmed V and J ends, which lost 1 base and 12 bases, there was a span of 14 bases. Germline values: CDR1 SGHRS, CDR2 YFSETQ. This CDR3 is 13 amino acids long. The CDR3 region has the DNA TGCGCCAGCAGCTTGCAAAGCCCCCAGGGGCAGTTCTTC. It specifies CASSLQSPQGQFF.

This clone was seen more than once but under ten times. The chain employs TRBV27 and TRBJ1-4; the D is unclear. This CDR3 comprises 14 residues. The V end was cut by 6 bases, the J end by 3 bases, with 11 bases between. Germline V gene sequence: CDR1 MNHEY, CDR2 SMNVEV (reference sequence). The CDR3 sequence: CASRAFRSNEKLFF. The DNA for the CDR3 is TGTGCCAGCAGGGCTTTCAGATCTAATGAAAAACTGTTTTTT. Variable domain in full (rest from reference TRBV27 and TRBJ1-4): EAQVTQNPRYLITVTGKKLTVTCSQNMNHEYMSWYRQDPGLGLRQIYYSMNVEVTDKGDVPEGYKVSRKEKRNFPLILESPSPNQTSLYFCASRAFRSNEKLFFGSGTQLSVL.

The gene calls are TRBV19 and TRBJ2-2; D call uncertain. Germline V CDR1 and CDR2: LNHDA, SQIVND (reference sequence). V was shortened by 3 bases and J by 0 bases, with 8 bases between the two germline ends. CDR3 length equals 15 residues. The CDR3 DNA sequence: TGTGCCAGTAGTATCTGGCCCTCGAACACCGGGGAGCTGTTTTTT. It yields the protein CASSIWPSNTGELFF.

The DNA of the CDR3 is TGTGCCAGCAGCCCTAGCGGGTTCGGGCAGTTCTTC. It translates to CASSPSGFGQFF. The V gene is TRBV7-3, the J gene TRBJ2-1, with TRBD2 matching 8 bases. CDR1 and CDR2 from the germline V gene are SGHTA and FQGTGA. Trimming removed 5 bases from V and 12 bases from J; junction bases left unmatched: 6. This CDR3 has 12 residues.

The sample holds a few counts of this clone. The CDR3 nucleotides are TGTGCCTGGAAAAGGGTAGCCAATTCACCCCTCCACTTT. Translating gives CAWKRVANSPLHF. The gene calls are TRBV30 and TRBJ1-6; D not resolved. The CDR3 totals 13 residues. Germline-derived CDR1 and CDR2 are GTSNPN and SVGIG (reference sequence). Trimming pared 4 bases from V and 7 bases from J, leaving 11 bases between.

The table lists this clone with a few counts. The chain links TRBV25-1 to TRBJ2-7, with 7 nucleotides matching TRBD1. Germline CDR1 and CDR2: MGHDK and SYGVNS. CDR3 length: 14 residues. The J segment lost 0 bases and the V segment lost 2 bases, leaving 1 base of the junction unmatched. The CDR3 bases are TGTGCCAGCAGTGAAACAGGGGTCTCCTACGAGCAGTACTTC. Its translation: CASSETGVSYEQYF.

This clone was counted a few times. The chain recombines TRBV11-3 with TRBJ2-5; D perhaps matches TRBD1 (5 bases). The CDR3 is 17 amino acids. Looked up from germline, CDR1 is SGHNT and CDR2 is YENEEA. V was clipped by 8 bases and J by 1 base, with 23 bases between them. The CDR3 reads CASQRGQGRGGQETQYF. The CDR3 region has the DNA TGTGCCAGCCAACGTGGTCAGGGAAGGGGCGGCCAAGAGACCCAGTACTTC.

This clone was seen a handful of times. V gene TRBV29-1 combines with J gene TRBJ2-7, with D perhaps being TRBD1 or TRBD2 (5 bases each). In germline, CDR1 is SQVTM, CDR2 ANQGSEA. The V and J ends lost 6 bases and 1 base respectively, with 16 bases between them. This CDR3 contains 14 residues. The CDR3 sequence is CSVLHGAPSYEQYF. Here the CDR3 DNA reads TGCAGCGTCCTACACGGGGCCCCTTCCTACGAGCAGTACTTC.

This clone has just a few counts. The chain employs TRBV4-1 and TRBJ1-2; maybe TRBD1 (5 bases). This CDR3 has 15 amino acids. CDR1 and CDR2 from the germline V gene are MGHRA and YSYEKL. V gave up 4 bases and J gave up 0 bases, with 12 bases separating them. The CDR3 DNA reads TGCGCCAGCAGCCCGTACAGGTTAGCTAACTATGGCTACACCTTC. It encodes CASSPYRLANYGYTF.

The V call is TRBV27, the J call TRBJ2-4, with 12 bases lining up with TRBD2. The V gene end was trimmed by 6 bases and the J gene end by 0 bases; junction bases not matched to a gene: 3. CDR3 size: 16 residues. Germline-derived CDR1 and CDR2 are MNHEY and SMNVEV (reference sequence). In nucleotides, the CDR3 is TGTGCCAGCAGACGGACTAGCGGGGTAGCCAAAAACATTCAGTACTTC. Amino acid sequence: CASRRTSGVAKNIQYF.

This clone was found a few times. The chain carries TRBV5-6 and TRBJ2-1; no definite D call. V dropped 0 bases and J dropped 0 bases, with 4 bases sitting between them. This CDR3 contains 14 residues. Germline V gives CDR1 SGHDT, CDR2 YYEEEE. This CDR3 reads CASSLEASYNEQFF. CDR3 nucleotides: TGTGCCAGCAGCTTGGAGGCCTCCTACAATGAGCAGTTCTTC.

The table lists this clone with a few counts. This chain connects TRBV7-2 to TRBJ1-3; D gene uncertain. Germline V gives CDR1 SGHTA, CDR2 FQGNSA. The CDR3 has 14 amino acids. The V end lost 4 bases, the J end lost 0 bases, and 7 bases lay between the germline ends. The chain's CDR3 is CASSYGSSGNTIYF. The DNA for the CDR3 is TGTGCCAGCAGCTACGGCAGCTCTGGAAACACCATATATTTT.

This clone was observed a handful of times. This rearrangement joins TRBV10-3 to TRBJ2-2, with no clear D. This CDR3 region has 12 residues. CDR1 is ENHRY and CDR2 is SYGVKD in the germline V gene. V dropped 3 bases and J dropped 6 bases, with 5 bases sitting between them. In nucleotides, the CDR3 is TGTGCCATCAGTGATTCCGCCGGGGAGCTGTTTTTT. This encodes CAISDSAGELFF.

The rearrangement joins TRBV2 to TRBJ2-5; 10 bases are shared with TRBD2. There are 15 residues in the CDR3. V trimming: 7 bases; J trimming: 5 bases; junction bases outside the gene matches: 10. Per the germline V gene, CDR1 is SNHLY and CDR2 is FYNNEI. The CDR3 bases are TGTGCCAGCACCCAGCGGGGGGGCCGGGGTGAGACCCAGTACTTC. This encodes CASTQRGGRGETQYF.

The J gene is TRBJ1-2, the V gene TRBV18; 8 nucleotides agree with TRBD1. The V gene end was trimmed by 0 bases and the J gene end by 7 bases; junction bases not matched to a gene: 13. The CDR3 is 17 amino acids. Germline V gene lookup returns CDR1 KGHSH and CDR2 LQKENI. The CDR3 loop is CASSPPSQGAYFSGYTF. CDR3 nucleotide sequence: TGTGCCAGCTCACCACCAAGCCAGGGGGCTTATTTCAGTGGCTACACCTTC.

The CDR3 spells CASNPEPGDYGYTF. Written as DNA, the CDR3 is TGTGCCAGCAACCCGGAGCCAGGGGACTATGGCTACACCTTC. The chain combines TRBV16 with TRBJ1-2; tentative D call: TRBD1 (6 bases). The CDR3 totals 14 residues. The V and J ends lost 7 bases and 3 bases respectively, with 15 bases between them. Per the germline V gene, CDR1 is KGHSY and CDR2 is FQNENV.

In its sample, this clone was seen a few times. The chain is built from TRBV18 and TRBJ1-2, with a possible D match to TRBD1 (5 bases). CDR1 and CDR2 (germline): KGHSH, LQKENI. The V gene lost 4 bases and the J gene lost 7 bases, with 10 bases spanning the gap. This CDR3 spans 12 amino acids. CDR3 protein: CASSLRDGGYTF. The CDR3, as DNA: TGTGCCAGCTCACTTCGGGACGGTGGCTACACCTTC.

The V call is TRBV7-9, the J call TRBJ2-1; either TRBD1 or TRBD2 may supply D (5 bases each). V was trimmed by 1 base and J by 7 bases, leaving 14 bases between them. Germline values: CDR1 SEHNR, CDR2 FQNEAQ (reference sequence). The CDR3 has 15 amino acids. CDR3 nucleotides: TGTGCCAGCAGCTTAGGAGGGACCCGAGCGAATGAGCAGTTCTTC. This translates into CASSLGGTRANEQFF.

This chain links TRBV27 with TRBJ2-5; D is possibly TRBD2 (5 bases). The CDR3 totals 15 residues. V lost 6 bases to trimming and J lost 1 base, with 15 bases between them. Germline V gene data show CDR1 as MNHEY and CDR2 as SMNVEV (reference sequence). The CDR3 DNA sequence: TGTGCCAGCAGCCTCGTGAGGGCGGGCCAAGAGACCCAGTACTTC. Translation gives CASSLVRAGQETQYF.

A few counts support this clone. The chain employs TRBV9 and TRBJ1-4; no reliable D call. Germline V gives CDR1 SGDLS, CDR2 YYNGEE. The V gene lost 0 bases and the J gene lost 4 bases, with 7 bases spanning the gap. The CDR3 has 14 residues. CDR3 sequence reads: CASSVEGRNEKLFF. The CDR3 region has the DNA TGTGCCAGCAGCGTAGAAGGGCGTAATGAAAAACTGTTTTTT.

The chain couples TRBV7-8 to TRBJ2-7; D is possibly TRBD2 (6 bases). Trimming cost V 1 base and J 3 bases, with 7 bases left between them. Germline V gives CDR1 SGHVS, CDR2 FQNEAQ. This CDR3 contains 13 residues. In nucleotides, the CDR3 is TGTGCCAGCAGCTTAGACGGGGGCTACGAGCAGTACTTC. This codes for CASSLDGGYEQYF. Full variable domain (remainder filled in from reference TRBV7-8 and TRBJ2-7): GAGVSQSPRYKVAKRGQDVALRCDPISGHVSLFWYQQALGQGPEFLTYFQNEAQLDKSGLPSDRFFAERPEGSVSTLKIQRTQQEDSAVYLCASSLDGGYEQYFGPGTRLTVT.

In its sample, this clone was seen a few times. This chain joins TRBV4-1 and TRBJ1-4; no clear D. Germline V gives CDR1 MGHRA, CDR2 YSYEKL. V was clipped by 3 bases and J by 0 bases, with 8 bases between them. This CDR3 comprises 15 residues. The chain's CDR3 is CASSQIFATNEKLFF. The CDR3, as DNA: TGCGCCAGCAGCCAGATATTTGCAACTAATGAAAAACTGTTTTTT.